This T cell receptor beta chain came from a study of shared clonotypes between healthy human individuals. Study as a whole: The study drew on a couple of women and a few men aged 18 to 49 as donors.

This table comes from immunoSEQ multiplex PCR, and its TCRdb copy is limited to in-frame clones, with some not included. The sample shows approximately 2,300,000 clones, about nine tenths of them seen only once. Germline values: CDR1 SGHRS, CDR2 YFSETQ. The CDR3 is made up of 15 amino acids. V was trimmed by 0 bases and J by 4 bases, leaving 11 bases between them. Notes on this clone: Additional DNA sequences in this sample encode the identical CDR3.

This sequence originates from a man between 18 and 29 years old in good health. Some clones in this sample may be carry-over from other donors' samples. The chain couples TRBV5-1 to TRBJ1-3; perhaps TRBD1 as D (5 bases). Specimen: naive CD4+ T cells from PBMCs. As to subset: CD45RA+ positively selected. The CDR3 DNA reads TGCGCCAGCAGCTTGGACGGGGCTTCAGGAAACACCATATATTTT. Residues: CASSLDGASGNTIYF.